This T cell receptor (beta chain) was profiled in a study of blood T cells in healthy people across ages. Study-wide points: Conclusively comparing naive with antigen-experienced cells was impossible with unsorted PBMCs.

This clonotype was found a few times. Its antigen is currently unknown. The J segment lost 3 bases and the V segment lost 6 bases, leaving 6 bases of the junction unmatched. The CDR3 extends over 14 amino acids. CDR1 and CDR2 (germline): MNHEY, SMNVEV (reference sequence). It was with a sample-barcoded 5' primer and a J-beta primer mix that a second PCR of roughly 7 to 12 cycles was run. From the 5' RACE reads, TCRdb called clonotypes with MiXCR, one entry per CDR3 protein. The sample records about 640,000 distinct CDR3 sequences, under 70% being singletons. The chain has TRBV27 and TRBJ1-2, with 8 bases aligning to TRBD1. Sequenced: blood. The TCR comes from a man aged 55 to 70 in good health. Written as DNA, the CDR3 is TGTGCCAGCAGCCCCAGGGGGCGCGACTATGGCTACACCTTC. As protein: CASSPRGRDYGYTF.